One and the same sample provided the 27 T cell receptor beta chains below, sequenced in a study of beta chain features in type 1 diabetes. Study outcomes and limitations: Type 1 diabetes patients showed a moderate but significant shortening of TCRB CDR3s in all four CD4+ subsets.

Every isolated RNA sample was fully reverse transcribed, so sequencing captured expressed TCRB transcripts. Data came from immunoSEQ multiplex PCR; TCRdb stores just in-frame clones and leaves some out. The repertoire consists of about 650,000 clones, with around 11% occurring once and the leading ten covering around 0.12%. No antigens are known for them. Sequenced sample: naive CD4+ T cells from blood. Every receptor here comes from a man aged 25-45 years with type 1 diabetes.

CDR3 amino acids: CASSQGEATQETQYF. The CDR3 region has the DNA TGTGCCAGCAGCCAAGGGGAGGCCACACAAGAGACCCAGTACTTC. The rearrangement links TRBV4-2 to TRBJ2-5; D perhaps matches TRBD2 (6 bases). Germline-derived CDR1 and CDR2 are LGHNA and YNFKEQ. Trimming cost V 1 base and J 2 bases, with 11 bases left between them. The CDR3 totals 15 residues.

The chain combines TRBV18 with TRBJ2-7, with D possibly matching TRBD1 (6 bases). V was shortened by 3 bases and J by 3 bases, with 12 bases between the two germline ends. The CDR3 runs to 14 residues. Looked up from germline, CDR1 is KGHSH and CDR2 is LQKENI. As DNA, the CDR3 is TGTGCCAGCTCACCGGGACATGGTGGCTACGAGCAGTACTTC. It codes for CASSPGHGGYEQYF.

There are a few counts of this clone. V gene TRBV5-1 combines with J gene TRBJ2-1; 8 bases map to TRBD2. This CDR3 comprises 17 residues. The germline gives CDR1 SGHRS, CDR2 YFSETQ. The V and J ends lost 0 bases and 0 bases, in that order; junction bases with no gene match: 5. The CDR3 DNA is TGCGCCAGCAGCTTGGACTTAGCGGGGAGCTCCTACAATGAGCAGTTCTTC. It codes for CASSLDLAGSSYNEQFF.

As concerns this clone: Other nucleotide sequences from this sample produce the same CDR3. The gene calls are TRBV20-1 and TRBJ2-3; possibly TRBD1 for D (5 bases). Germline assignment: CDR1 DFQATT and CDR2 SNEGSKA (reference sequence). This CDR3 contains 11 residues. Trimming took 6 bases from V and 2 from J, leaving 6 bases between them. The DNA of the CDR3 is TGCAGTGCCAGGGCCACAGATACGCAGTATTTT. As protein: CSARATDTQYF.

The V gene is TRBV7-8, the J gene TRBJ2-3, with D unresolved. Trimming removed 3 bases from V and 0 bases from J, with 10 bases in between. Germline V lookup: CDR1 SGHVS, CDR2 FQNEAQ. The CDR3 loop spans 15 amino acids. Here the CDR3 DNA reads TGTGCCAGCAGCTTCTGGTCCTCCAGCACAGATACGCAGTATTTT. Its translation is CASSFWSSSTDTQYF.

The V gene is TRBV2, the J gene TRBJ1-5; 9 positions agree with TRBD1. Losses at the gene ends were 7 bases for V and 7 bases for J; bases not matched to a gene: 8. Germline V lookup: CDR1 SNHLY, CDR2 FYNNEI. This CDR3 region has 14 residues. This chain's CDR3 is CASNRDRVEQPQHF. In DNA form, the CDR3 reads TGTGCCAGCAACCGGGACAGGGTGGAGCAGCCCCAGCATTTT.

This sequence joins TRBV7-2 and TRBJ2-5; 9 nucleotides match TRBD1. Looked up from germline, CDR1 is SGHTA and CDR2 is FQGNSA. The CDR3 totals 15 residues. V lost 5 bases, J lost 4 bases, and 8 bases stayed unmatched. CDR3 in DNA: TGTGCCAGCAGCCAAGGGACAGGGAGGCCAGAGACCCAGTACTTC. It is translated as CASSQGTGRPETQYF.

The chain recombines TRBV29-1 with TRBJ1-3; D ambiguous. CDR3 size: 15 residues. The V end was cut by 6 bases, the J end by 0 bases, with 15 bases between. The germline V gene encodes CDR1 SQVTM and CDR2 ANQGSEA. The CDR3 sequence: CSVVPRAHSGNTIYF. CDR3 nucleotide sequence: TGCAGCGTCGTCCCGCGGGCCCACTCTGGAAACACCATATATTTT. Full variable domain (missing parts from reference TRBV29-1 and TRBJ1-3): SAVISQKPSRDICQRGTSLTIQCQVDSQVTMMFWYRQQPGQSLTLIATANQGSEATYESGFVIDKFPISRPNLTFSTLTVSNMSPEDSSIYLCSVVPRAHSGNTIYFGEGSWLTVV.

The rearrangement links TRBV19 to TRBJ1-5; D gene ambiguous. The V end was cut by 6 bases, the J end by 6 bases, with 12 bases between. Germline-derived CDR1 and CDR2 are LNHDA and SQIVND (reference sequence). The CDR3 sequence is 13 residues long. The CDR3 DNA sequence: TGTGCCAGTAGCGGGAGGGAGGGTCAGCCCCAGCATTTT. Encoded protein: CASSGREGQPQHF.

This chain uses TRBV27 with TRBJ2-3, with D unresolved. Trimming removed 6 bases at V and 2 bases at J, with 12 bases between. CDR1 is MNHEY, CDR2 SMNVEV, per germline (reference sequence). The CDR3 has 14 amino acids. CDR3 bases: TGTGCCAGCAGGCCTATTGTCTACACAGATACGCAGTATTTT. Its protein product is CASRPIVYTDTQYF.

There are a few counts of this clone. CDR3 DNA: TGTGCCAGCAGCTTAAGGGATATAGCCAAAAACATTCAGTACTTC. This encodes CASSLRDIAKNIQYF. The V gene is TRBV7-2, the J gene TRBJ2-4; D call uncertain. The germline V gene has CDR1 SGHTA and CDR2 FQGNSA. This CDR3 contains 15 residues. Deletions cut 2 bases from V and 0 bases from J, with 8 bases between.

The chain joins TRBV4-2 to TRBJ1-1; possible D gene TRBD1, 5 bases. With 0 bases removed from V and 1 base from J, the gap between germline ends came to 15 bases. The CDR3 covers 17 residues. The germline V gene encodes CDR1 LGHNA and CDR2 YNFKEQ. The CDR3 loop reads CASSQEGAGTQNTEAFF. The CDR3 region has the DNA TGTGCCAGCAGCCAAGAAGGTGCGGGGACTCAGAACACTGAAGCTTTCTTT.

The chain links TRBV7-2 to TRBJ2-1, with D perhaps TRBD1 (6 bases). The length of the CDR3 is 13 residues. V lost 1 base and J lost 6, with 7 bases in between. Germline V CDR1 and CDR2: SGHTA, FQGNSA. DNA for the CDR3: TGTGCCAGCAGCTTAGTGGGGGCCAATGAGCAGTTCTTC. Translating it yields CASSLVGANEQFF.

J is TRBJ2-5 and V is TRBV5-1; the match to TRBD1 covers 8 bases. The CDR3 runs 14 residues. V shed 4 bases, J shed 7 bases, and the junction held 9 bases outside the gene matches. From germline, CDR1 is SGHRS and CDR2 YFSETQ. Written as DNA, the CDR3 is TGCGCCAGCAGCAAAACAGGGGGATCAACGACCCAGTACTTC. Residues: CASSKTGGSTTQYF.

This clone was picked up a small number of times. This chain uses TRBV7-2 with TRBJ1-1, with 9 bases aligning to TRBD1. CDR1 and CDR2 (germline): SGHTA, FQGNSA. There are 15 residues in the CDR3. V shed 5 bases and J 0 bases; nucleotides not matched to a gene: 4. CDR3 sequence (DNA): TGTGCCAGCAGCGAACAGGGGGCCCTGAACACTGAAGCTTTCTTT. Its translation is CASSEQGALNTEAFF.

This chain connects TRBV9 to TRBJ1-3, with 8 bases that match TRBD1. The CDR3 runs 14 residues. V gave up 3 bases and J gave up 4 bases; unmatched junction bases: 3. Germline CDR1 and CDR2: SGDLS and YYNGEE. CDR3 coding DNA: TGTGCCAGCAGCGCCCGGACAGGGGGAAACACCATATATTTT. This translates into CASSARTGGNTIYF.

In its sample, this clone was seen a few times. The chain recombines TRBV6-6 with TRBJ1-1, with 7 bases matching TRBD1. Germline loops: CDR1 MNHNY, CDR2 SVGAGI (reference sequence). V lost 2 bases to trimming and J lost 1 base; unmatched junction nucleotides: 4. The CDR3 totals 15 residues. In DNA, the CDR3 is TGTGCCAGCAGTTACCCGGACAGGAGGAACACTGAAGCTTTCTTT. Protein sequence: CASSYPDRRNTEAFF.

This clone occurred a few times. This chain links TRBV29-1 with TRBJ2-1; D may be TRBD1 (6 bases). Germline-derived CDR1 and CDR2 are SQVTM and ANQGSEA. Trimming took off 6 bases at V and 8 bases at J, with 17 bases between the two ends. The CDR3 loop spans 13 amino acids. CDR3 bases: TGCAGCGTCTCTTATGTACAGGGCCATGAGCAGTTCTTC. The encoded protein is CSVSYVQGHEQFF.

In its sample, this clone was seen a few times. This chain connects TRBV12-5 to TRBJ2-3, with D maybe TRBD1 (5 bases). V shed 0 bases and J shed 1 base, with 17 bases lying between them. The CDR3 length is 18 residues. Per germline, CDR1 LGHNT and CDR2 FRNRAP. The CDR3 DNA follows: TGTGCTAGTGGTTTGGTCTTTAGGGGCAGAGAGGGCACAGATACGCAGTATTTT. Amino acids: CASGLVFRGREGTDTQYF.

Only a few counts were recorded for this clone. Other DNA sequences in this sample translate to the same CDR3. The gene calls are TRBV19 and TRBJ2-7; D is perhaps TRBD1 or TRBD2 (6 bases each). The CDR3 covers 12 residues. V was shortened by 5 bases and J by 4 bases, with 9 bases between the two germline ends. Germline V gene data show CDR1 as LNHDA and CDR2 as SQIVND (reference sequence). The CDR3 sequence is CASSQGRYEQYF. DNA of the CDR3: TGTGCCAGTAGTCAGGGGAGGTACGAGCAGTACTTC.

This clone has only a few counts. Written as DNA, the CDR3 is TGTGCCAGCAGCTTAGGTGTCCTCTCACAGGGTTACGAGCAGTACTTC. Its protein product is CASSLGVLSQGYEQYF. This chain links TRBV13 with TRBJ2-7; D may be TRBD1 (6 bases). The CDR3 extends over 16 amino acids. The V gene's germline CDR1 is PRHDT and CDR2 FYEKMQ (reference sequence). V lost 0 bases to trimming and J lost 4 bases, with 16 bases between them.

A few counts support this clone. The rearrangement uses TRBV19 and TRBJ1-3, with 9 bases aligning to TRBD1. The CDR3 spans 13 residues. CDR1 LNHDA and CDR2 SQIVND come from the germline V gene (reference sequence). V lost 10 bases to trimming and J lost 5 bases; unmatched junction nucleotides: 6. This CDR3 reads CATLGQGRNTIYF. The CDR3 coding sequence is TGTGCCACCCTGGGACAGGGTCGAAACACCATATATTTT.

This clone has only a few counts. The chain uses TRBV9 and TRBJ2-2; TRBD1 is a possible D gene (5 bases). CDR1 SGDLS and CDR2 YYNGEE come from the germline V gene. The CDR3 is 18 residues long. V was cut by 2 bases and J by 0 bases, with 17 bases left in between. The CDR3 here is CASSVLYGQTSNTGELFF. CDR3 nucleotide sequence: TGTGCCAGCAGCGTCCTCTATGGACAAACTTCGAACACCGGGGAGCTGTTTTTT.

This chain uses TRBV29-1 with TRBJ2-2, with a possible D match to TRBD2 (5 bases). Germline lookup yields CDR1 SQVTM and CDR2 ANQGSEA. The CDR3 sequence is 12 residues long. V was trimmed by 5 bases and J by 5 bases, leaving 9 bases between them. CDR3 DNA sequence: TGCAGCGTTCTAAAGCGGACCGGGGAGCTGTTTTTT. Translating it yields CSVLKRTGELFF.

V and J are TRBV6-5 and TRBJ1-4; 7 bases map to TRBD1. Germline CDR1 is MNHEY and CDR2 is SVGAGI. The V and J ends lost 5 bases and 4 bases, in that order; junction bases with no gene match: 4. This CDR3 region has 14 residues. The CDR3 bases are TGTGCCAGCAGTGACAGGGCGCGTAATGAAAAACTGTTTTTT. This sequence encodes CASSDRARNEKLFF.

This clone was found a few times. CDR3 sequence: CASNPGTGSGGYTF. CDR3 in DNA: TGTGCCAGTAACCCCGGGACAGGATCAGGAGGCTACACCTTC. The chain uses TRBV19 and TRBJ1-2; 8 bases line up with TRBD1. This CDR3 comprises 14 residues. J lost 8 bases, V lost 7 bases, and 12 bases had no gene match. Germline V lookup: CDR1 LNHDA, CDR2 SQIVND (reference sequence).

This sequence joins TRBV29-1 and TRBJ2-3, with D tentatively TRBD2 (6 bases). Per germline, CDR1 SQVTM and CDR2 ANQGSEA. The CDR3 spans 15 residues. The V and J ends lost 8 bases and 0 bases respectively, with 18 bases between them. The CDR3 nucleotides read TGCAGCCTCACGATCGGACTATCTAGCACAGATACGCAGTATTTT. Encoded protein: CSLTIGLSSTDTQYF.